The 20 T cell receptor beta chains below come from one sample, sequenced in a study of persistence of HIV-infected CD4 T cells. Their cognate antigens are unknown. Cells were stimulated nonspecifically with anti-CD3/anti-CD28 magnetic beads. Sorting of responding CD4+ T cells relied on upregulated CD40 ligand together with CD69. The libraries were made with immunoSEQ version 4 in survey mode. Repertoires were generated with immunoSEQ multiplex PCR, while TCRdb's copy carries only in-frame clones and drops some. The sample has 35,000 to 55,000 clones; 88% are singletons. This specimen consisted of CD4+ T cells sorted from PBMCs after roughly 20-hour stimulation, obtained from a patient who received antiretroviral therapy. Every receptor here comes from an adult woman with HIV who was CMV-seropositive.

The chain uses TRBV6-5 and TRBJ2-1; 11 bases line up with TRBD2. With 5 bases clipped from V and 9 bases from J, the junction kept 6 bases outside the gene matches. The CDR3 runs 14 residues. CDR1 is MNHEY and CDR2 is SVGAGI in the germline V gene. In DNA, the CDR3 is TGTGCCAGCAGTATTAGCGGGGGGGCCGCTGAGCAGTTCTTC. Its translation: CASSISGGAAEQFF.

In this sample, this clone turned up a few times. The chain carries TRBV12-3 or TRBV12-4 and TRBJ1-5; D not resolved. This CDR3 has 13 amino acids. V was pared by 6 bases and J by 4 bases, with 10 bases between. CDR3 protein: CASSPRPNQPQHF. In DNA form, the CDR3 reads TGTGCCAGCAGCCCGAGGCCTAATCAGCCCCAGCATTTT.

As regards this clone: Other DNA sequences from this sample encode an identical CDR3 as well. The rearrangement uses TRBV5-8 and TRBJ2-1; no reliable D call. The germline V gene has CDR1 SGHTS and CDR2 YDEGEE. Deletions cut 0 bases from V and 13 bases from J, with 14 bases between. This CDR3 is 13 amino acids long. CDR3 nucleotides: TGTGCCAGCAGCTTGGTTTCTGGGGAAGAACAGTTCTTC. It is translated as CASSLVSGEEQFF.

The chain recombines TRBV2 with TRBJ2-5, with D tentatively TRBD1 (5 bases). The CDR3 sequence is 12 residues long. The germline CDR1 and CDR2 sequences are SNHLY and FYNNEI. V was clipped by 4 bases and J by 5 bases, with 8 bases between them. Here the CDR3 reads CASSVKGETQYF. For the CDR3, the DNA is TGTGCCAGCAGTGTGAAGGGGGAGACCCAGTACTTC.

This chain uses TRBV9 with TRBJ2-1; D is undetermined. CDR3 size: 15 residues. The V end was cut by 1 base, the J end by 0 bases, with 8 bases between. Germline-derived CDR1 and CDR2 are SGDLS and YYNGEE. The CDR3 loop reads CASSVPHSSYNEQFF. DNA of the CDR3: TGTGCCAGCAGCGTACCCCATAGCTCCTACAATGAGCAGTTCTTC.

CDR3 amino acids: CASSPLKTGKNTEAFF. The CDR3 bases are TGTGCCAGCTCACCATTAAAAACCGGGAAGAACACTGAAGCTTTCTTT. The chain recombines TRBV18 with TRBJ1-1; no clear D. This CDR3 has 16 residues. The germline V and J ends were trimmed by 2 bases and 1 base, with 14 bases remaining between them. The germline CDR1 and CDR2 sequences are KGHSH and LQKENI.

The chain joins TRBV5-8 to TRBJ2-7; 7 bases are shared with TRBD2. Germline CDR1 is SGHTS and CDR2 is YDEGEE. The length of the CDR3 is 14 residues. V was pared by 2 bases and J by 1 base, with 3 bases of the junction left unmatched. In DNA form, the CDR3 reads TGTGCCAGCAGCTTCGGCGGGAGTTCCTACGAGCAGTACTTC. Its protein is CASSFGGSSYEQYF.

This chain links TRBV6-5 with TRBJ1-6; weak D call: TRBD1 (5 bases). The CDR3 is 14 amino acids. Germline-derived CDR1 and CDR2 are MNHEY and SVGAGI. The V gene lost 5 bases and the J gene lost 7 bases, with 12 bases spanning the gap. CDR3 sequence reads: CASSNSWGNSPLHF. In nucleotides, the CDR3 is TGTGCCAGCAGTAACAGCTGGGGGAATTCACCCCTCCACTTT.

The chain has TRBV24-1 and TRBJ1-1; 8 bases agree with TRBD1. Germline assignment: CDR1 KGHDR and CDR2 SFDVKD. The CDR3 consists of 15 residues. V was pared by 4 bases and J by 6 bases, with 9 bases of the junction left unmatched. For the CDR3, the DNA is TGTGCCACCAGTGACTCCGGGACAGGTCGCCCTGAAGCTTTCTTT. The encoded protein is CATSDSGTGRPEAFF.

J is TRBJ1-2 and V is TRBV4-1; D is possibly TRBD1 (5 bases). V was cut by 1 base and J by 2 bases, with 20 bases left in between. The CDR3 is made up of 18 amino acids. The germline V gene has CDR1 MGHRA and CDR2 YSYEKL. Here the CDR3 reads CASSQVRQPGRWNYGYTF. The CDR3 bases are TGCGCCAGCAGCCAAGTAAGGCAACCGGGGCGGTGGAACTATGGCTACACCTTC.

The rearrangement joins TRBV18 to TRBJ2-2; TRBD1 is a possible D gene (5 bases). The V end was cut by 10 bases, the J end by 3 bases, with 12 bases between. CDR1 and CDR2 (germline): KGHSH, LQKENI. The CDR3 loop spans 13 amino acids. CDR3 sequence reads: CANSKGDTGELFF. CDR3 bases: TGTGCCAACTCCAAAGGGGACACCGGGGAGCTGTTTTTT.

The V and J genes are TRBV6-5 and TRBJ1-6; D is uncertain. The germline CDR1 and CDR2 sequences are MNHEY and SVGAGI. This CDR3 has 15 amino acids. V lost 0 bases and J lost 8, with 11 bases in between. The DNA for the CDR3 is TGTGCCAGCAGTTACTCTCGGGGAGGTCATTCACCCCTCCACTTT. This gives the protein CASSYSRGGHSPLHF.

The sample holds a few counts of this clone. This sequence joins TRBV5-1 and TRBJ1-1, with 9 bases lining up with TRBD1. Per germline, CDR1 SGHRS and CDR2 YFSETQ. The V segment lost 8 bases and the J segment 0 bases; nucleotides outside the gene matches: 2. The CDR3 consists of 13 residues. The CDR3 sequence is CASGTGMNTEAFF. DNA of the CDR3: TGCGCCAGTGGGACAGGGATGAACACTGAAGCTTTCTTT.

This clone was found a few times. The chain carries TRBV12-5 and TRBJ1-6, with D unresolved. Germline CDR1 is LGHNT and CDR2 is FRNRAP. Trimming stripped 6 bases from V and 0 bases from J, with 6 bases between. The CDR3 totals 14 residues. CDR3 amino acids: CASGLSSYNSPLHF. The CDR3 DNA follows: TGTGCTAGTGGACTGAGCTCCTATAATTCACCCCTCCACTTT.

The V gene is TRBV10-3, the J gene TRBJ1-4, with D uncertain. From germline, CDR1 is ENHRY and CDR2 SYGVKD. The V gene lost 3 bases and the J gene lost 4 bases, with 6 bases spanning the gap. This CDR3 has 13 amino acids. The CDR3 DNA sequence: TGTGCCATCAGTGACGGGGTTAATGAAAAACTGTTTTTT. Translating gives CAISDGVNEKLFF.

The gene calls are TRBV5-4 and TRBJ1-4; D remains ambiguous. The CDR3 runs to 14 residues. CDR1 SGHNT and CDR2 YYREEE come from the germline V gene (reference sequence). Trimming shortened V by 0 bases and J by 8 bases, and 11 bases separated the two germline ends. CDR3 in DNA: TGTGCCAGCAGCTTGGAAGGTTTGGGAGAAAAACTGTTTTTT. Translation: CASSLEGLGEKLFF.

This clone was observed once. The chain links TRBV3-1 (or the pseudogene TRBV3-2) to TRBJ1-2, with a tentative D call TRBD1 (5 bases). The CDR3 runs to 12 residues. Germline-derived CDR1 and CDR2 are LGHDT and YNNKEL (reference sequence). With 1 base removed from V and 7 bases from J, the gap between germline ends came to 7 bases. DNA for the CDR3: TGTGCCAGCAGCCAAGGGGGCCTTGGCTACACCTTC. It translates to CASSQGGLGYTF.

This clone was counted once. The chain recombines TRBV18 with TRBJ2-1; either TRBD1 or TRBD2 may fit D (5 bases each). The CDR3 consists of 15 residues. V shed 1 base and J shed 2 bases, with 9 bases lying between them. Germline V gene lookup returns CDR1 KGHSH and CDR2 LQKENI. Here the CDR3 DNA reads TGTGCCAGCTCACCACGGGGGTCAGCCTACAATGAGCAGTTCTTC. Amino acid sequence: CASSPRGSAYNEQFF.

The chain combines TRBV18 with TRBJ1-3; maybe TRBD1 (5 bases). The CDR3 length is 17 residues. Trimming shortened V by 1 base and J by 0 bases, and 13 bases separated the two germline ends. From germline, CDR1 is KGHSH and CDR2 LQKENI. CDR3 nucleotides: TGTGCCAGCTCACCACTGGGGACCTCATCCTCTGGAAACACCATATATTTT. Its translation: CASSPLGTSSSGNTIYF.

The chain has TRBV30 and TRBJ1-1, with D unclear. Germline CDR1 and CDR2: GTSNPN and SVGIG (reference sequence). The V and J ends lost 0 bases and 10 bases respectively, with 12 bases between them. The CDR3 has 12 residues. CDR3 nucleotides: TGTGCCTGGAGTGTACGGGATCCTCGAGCTTTCTTT. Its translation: CAWSVRDPRAFF.